These 18 T cell receptor beta chains share one sample of origin, sequenced in a study of blood T cell repertoires in COVID-19 (dated by TCRdb to 2018 to 2021). Library construction relied on the immunoSEQ multiplex PCR assay. TCRdb provides this immuneACCESS table in a form limited to in-frame rearrangements. Some clones are lacking; in checked studies, under half of them reflect an unresolved V gene, and why the rest are absent is not known. In this sample the table shows 120,000 to 150,000 clones, 80% of which occur a single time. Over 10% of the sample is held by the ten biggest clonotypes. Sequenced: peripheral blood. These receptors were obtained from a man in his sixties with active or convalescent COVID-19.

This chain links TRBV5-1 with TRBJ1-1; no clear D gene. This CDR3 contains 11 residues. The V gene lost 1 base and the J gene lost 11 bases, with 9 bases spanning the gap. The germline gives CDR1 SGHRS, CDR2 YFSETQ. CDR3 coding DNA: TGCGCCAGCAGCTTGAACGGTTTTGCTTTCTTT. Translating it yields CASSLNGFAFF. Based on the CDR3 plus reference TRBV5-1 and TRBJ1-1, the full variable domain is KAGVTQTPRYLIKTRGQQVTLSCSPISGHRSVSWYQQTPGQGLQFLFEYFSETQRNKGNFPGRFSGRQFSNSRSEMNVSTLELGDSALYLCASSLNGFAFFGQGTRLTVV.

The table lists this clone with a count of one. V usage is TRBV18 and J usage is TRBJ2-3, with 12 nucleotides matching TRBD2. With V trimmed by 3 bases and J by 1 base, 14 bases remained unmatched. The CDR3 loop spans 20 amino acids. Germline loops: CDR1 KGHSH, CDR2 LQKENI. In DNA, the CDR3 is TGTGCCAGCTCACCGGACCCTAGCGGGAGGGCCCAGGTGGGCACAGATACGCAGTATTTT. Amino acid sequence: CASSPDPSGRAQVGTDTQYF.

The chain combines TRBV4-1 with TRBJ1-5; TRBD1 matches 7 bases. CDR3 length: 16 residues. CDR1 is MGHRA, CDR2 YSYEKL, per germline. With 3 bases clipped from V and 3 bases from J, the junction kept 8 bases outside the gene matches. Here the CDR3 DNA reads TGCGCCAGCAGCCACCTAGGACAGGCCGCCAATCAGCCCCAGCATTTT. Amino acid sequence: CASSHLGQAANQPQHF.

The chain employs TRBV5-6 and TRBJ1-1, with TRBD1 as a possible D gene (6 bases). In germline, CDR1 is SGHDT, CDR2 YYEEEE. The CDR3 is 13 amino acids. Trimming removed 9 bases at V and 2 bases at J, with 14 bases between. Here the CDR3 DNA reads TGTGCCACCTCCGGACAGTTAAACACTGAAGCTTTCTTT. It translates to CATSGQLNTEAFF.

The rearrangement uses TRBV20-1 and TRBJ1-1; 9 positions agree with TRBD1. CDR1 is DFQATT and CDR2 is SNEGSKA in the germline V gene (reference sequence). The V gene end was trimmed by 3 bases and the J gene end by 4 bases; junction bases not matched to a gene: 9. The CDR3 runs to 15 residues. The CDR3 DNA is TGCAGTGCTAGTAAACCGACAGGGGGAAGCACTGAAGCTTTCTTT. It encodes CSASKPTGGSTEAFF.

The chain joins TRBV14 to TRBJ1-2, with D perhaps TRBD1 (5 bases). The CDR3 loop spans 13 amino acids. Trimming left V 5 bases short and J 2 bases short, with 9 bases between. Germline CDR1 is SGHDN and CDR2 is FVKESK. The CDR3 nucleotides are TGTGCCAGCAGCAGTGACAGAAACTATGGCTACACCTTC. This gives the protein CASSSDRNYGYTF.

This clone was counted once. The CDR3, as DNA: TGCGCCAGCAGCTTGTCCTCTGGGGGCTCGAGAGGCTACACCTTC. This encodes CASSLSSGGSRGYTF. The V and J genes are TRBV5-1 and TRBJ1-2, with D perhaps matching TRBD1 (6 bases). Germline-derived CDR1 and CDR2 are SGHRS and YFSETQ. This CDR3 has 15 residues. V was clipped by 1 base and J by 8 bases, with 18 bases between them.

Only a few counts were recorded for this clone. The rearrangement uses TRBV4-2 and TRBJ1-4, with TRBD1 matching 9 bases. Germline CDR1 reads LGHNA; CDR2 reads YNFKEQ. V gave up 2 bases and J gave up 4 bases; unmatched junction bases: 8. The CDR3 has 17 amino acids. This CDR3 is CASSQNGQGLLNEKLFF. In DNA form, the CDR3 reads TGTGCCAGCAGCCAAAACGGACAGGGGCTTCTTAATGAAAAACTGTTTTTT.

V usage is TRBV4-3 and J usage is TRBJ1-4; D not resolved. The CDR3 has 15 amino acids. V lost 4 bases and J lost 5, with 14 bases in between. In germline, CDR1 is LGHNA, CDR2 YSLEER. The CDR3 region has the DNA TGCGCCAGCAGCCGGGAGAGGAGCCCAAATGAAAAACTGTTTTTT. Amino acid sequence: CASSRERSPNEKLFF.

J is TRBJ2-1 and V is TRBV7-3; D might be TRBD2 (6 bases). The CDR3 consists of 16 residues. V was cut by 6 bases and J by 3 bases, with 18 bases left in between. Germline V CDR1 and CDR2: SGHTA, FQGTGA. The CDR3 is CASSLGTLHYYNEQFF. For the CDR3, the DNA is TGTGCCAGCAGTTTAGGGACTTTACATTACTACAATGAGCAGTTCTTC.

This chain links TRBV11-2 with TRBJ2-1; TRBD2 agrees at 8 bases. The V gene's germline CDR1 is SGHAT and CDR2 FQNNGV. V trimming: 1 base; J trimming: 0 bases; junction bases outside the gene matches: 8. CDR3 length equals 18 residues. The CDR3 DNA reads as TGTGCCAGCAGCTTAGTGGGTTGGAGCGGGAGCTCCTACAATGAGCAGTTCTTC. It is translated as CASSLVGWSGSSYNEQFF.

In its sample, this clone was seen once. V gene TRBV5-1 combines with J gene TRBJ1-1; unclear D gene. The V gene's germline CDR1 is SGHRS and CDR2 YFSETQ. The CDR3 contains 14 residues. V was cut by 4 bases and J by 5 bases, with 15 bases left in between. The CDR3 sequence is CASSPAGSETEAFF. CDR3 DNA sequence: TGCGCCAGCAGCCCGGCCGGTAGCGAGACTGAAGCTTTCTTT.

The chain links TRBV30 to TRBJ1-5, with no clear D. The CDR3 is 14 amino acids. Trimming cost V 0 bases and J 6 bases, with 12 bases left between them. The germline gives CDR1 GTSNPN, CDR2 SVGIG (reference sequence). CDR3 in amino acids: CAWSVRGVGQPQHF. In DNA form, the CDR3 reads TGTGCCTGGAGTGTACGGGGAGTGGGTCAGCCCCAGCATTTT.

This clone was counted once. This sequence joins TRBV24-1 and TRBJ1-2; D gene ambiguous. There are 14 residues in the CDR3. V lost 2 bases and J lost 0, with 6 bases in between. Germline loops: CDR1 KGHDR, CDR2 SFDVKD. CDR3 bases: TGTGCCACCAGTGATTGGGCCACTAACTATGGCTACACCTTC. Translated: CATSDWATNYGYTF.

The chain combines TRBV7-8 with TRBJ2-4; TRBD2 is a possible D gene (5 bases). CDR1 SGHVS and CDR2 FQNEAQ come from the germline V gene. Trimming removed 11 bases from V and 3 bases from J, with 17 bases in between. The CDR3 spans 14 residues. As DNA, the CDR3 is TGTGCCCAGTTGGGAGTAAACGGCAAAAACATTCAGTACTTC. It translates to CAQLGVNGKNIQYF.

J is TRBJ2-2 and V is TRBV7-3, with TRBD2 matching over 8 bases. Trimming took 3 bases from V and 0 from J; bases not matched to a gene: 3. Germline CDR1 is SGHTA and CDR2 is FQGTGA. The CDR3 has 16 residues. The CDR3 is CASSFLAGANTGELFF. As DNA, the CDR3 is TGTGCCAGCAGCTTCCTAGCGGGCGCGAACACCGGGGAGCTGTTTTTT.

The gene calls are TRBV6-5 and TRBJ1-6; D is unresolved. V dropped 8 bases and J dropped 10 bases, with 18 bases sitting between them. The CDR3 totals 14 residues. Per the germline V gene, CDR1 is MNHEY and CDR2 is SVGAGI. CDR3 nucleotide sequence: TGTGCCAGCGCCCGGTCGGGTATGAGCTCACCCCTCCACTTT. Its translation: CASARSGMSSPLHF.

The CDR3 coding sequence is TGTGCCAGCAGCCCCCAGGGACTAGCGGGAGACAATGAGCAGTTCTTC. This encodes CASSPQGLAGDNEQFF. The chain carries TRBV7-3 and TRBJ2-1; 14 nucleotides line up with TRBD2. V trimming: 5 bases; J trimming: 5 bases; junction bases outside the gene matches: 5. Per germline, CDR1 SGHTA and CDR2 FQGTGA. CDR3 length: 16 residues.